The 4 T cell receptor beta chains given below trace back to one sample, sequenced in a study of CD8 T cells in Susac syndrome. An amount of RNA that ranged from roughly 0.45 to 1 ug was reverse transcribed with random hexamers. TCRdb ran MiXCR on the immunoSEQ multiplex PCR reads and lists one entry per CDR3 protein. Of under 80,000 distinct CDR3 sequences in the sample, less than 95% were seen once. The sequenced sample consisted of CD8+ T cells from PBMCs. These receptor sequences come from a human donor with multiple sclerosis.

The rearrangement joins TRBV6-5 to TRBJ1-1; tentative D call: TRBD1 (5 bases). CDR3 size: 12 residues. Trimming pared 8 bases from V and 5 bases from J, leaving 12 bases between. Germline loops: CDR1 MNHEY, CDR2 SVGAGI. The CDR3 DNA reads TGTGCCAGCCTACGCGGGGGGACTGAAGCTTTCTTT. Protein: CASLRGGTEAFF.

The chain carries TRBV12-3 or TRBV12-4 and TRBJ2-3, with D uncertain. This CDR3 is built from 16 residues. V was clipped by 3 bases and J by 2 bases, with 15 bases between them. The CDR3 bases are TGTGCCAGCAGTTTTCTCCGGGTCCAGGTCACAGATACGCAGTATTTT. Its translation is CASSFLRVQVTDTQYF.

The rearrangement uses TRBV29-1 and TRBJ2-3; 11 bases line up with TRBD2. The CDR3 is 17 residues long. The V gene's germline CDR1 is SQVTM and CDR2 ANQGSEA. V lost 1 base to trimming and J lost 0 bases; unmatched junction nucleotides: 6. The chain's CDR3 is CSVEGKLAGVSTDTQYF. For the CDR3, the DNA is TGCAGCGTTGAAGGGAAACTAGCGGGAGTAAGCACAGATACGCAGTATTTT.

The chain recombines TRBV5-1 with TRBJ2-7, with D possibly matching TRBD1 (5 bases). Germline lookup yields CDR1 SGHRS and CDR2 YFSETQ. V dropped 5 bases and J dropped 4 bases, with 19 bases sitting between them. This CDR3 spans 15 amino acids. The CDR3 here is CASRISLSTAYEQYF. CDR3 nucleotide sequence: TGCGCCAGCAGGATTTCCCTATCGACAGCTTACGAGCAGTACTTC.